What follows are 15 T cell receptor beta chains derived from one specimen sequenced in a study of blood T cell repertoires in COVID-19. Assay used: immunoSEQ multiplex PCR; TCRdb lists only in-frame clones, some missing. The sample contains around 89,000 clones, about two thirds of which appear only once. The sequencing input was peripheral blood. The receptors shown here come from an elderly woman with acute or convalescent COVID-19.

The gene calls are TRBV21-1 and TRBJ2-7; TRBD1, the table's D call, lacks a check against the DNA. TRBV21-1 is a pseudogene locus. The CDR3 has 15 amino acids. CDR3 sequence reads: CASSKRGLRSYEQYF. CDR3 bases: TGTGCCAGCAGCAAAAGGGGGTTACGCTCCTACGAGCAGTACTTC.

This clone showed up just a few times. The same CDR3 also results from other DNA sequences found in this sample. CDR3 residues: CASSRSERETQYF. The CDR3 bases are TGTGCCAGCAGCCGTAGCGAGCGAGAGACCCAGTACTTC. The chain is built from TRBV7-2 and TRBJ2-5; TRBD2 is a possible D gene (5 bases). Germline V gene lookup returns CDR1 SGHTA and CDR2 FQGNSA. The CDR3 has 13 amino acids. The ends were cut back, 5 bases at V and 4 bases at J, with 11 bases in the middle.

This chain connects TRBV6-2 or TRBV6-3 to TRBJ1-1, with D unresolved. The CDR3 extends over 13 amino acids. CDR1 is MNHEY and CDR2 is SVGEGT in the germline V gene. V was clipped by 5 bases and J by 1 base, with 8 bases between them. DNA of the CDR3: TGTGCCAGCAGTCCCCGGTCGAACACTGAAGCTTTCTTT. Translating gives CASSPRSNTEAFF.

This clone appeared a few times. The CDR3 DNA is TGTGCCAGCAGGAATGGACAGGGGAGCTACGAGCAGTACTTC. Its translation is CASRNGQGSYEQYF. This chain connects TRBV6-1 to TRBJ2-7, with 9 nucleotides matching TRBD1. Germline CDR1 and CDR2: MNHNS and SASEGT. V lost 6 bases to trimming and J lost 3 bases; unmatched junction nucleotides: 6. The CDR3 contains 14 residues.

The V and J genes are TRBV29-1 and TRBJ2-5, with a possible D match to TRBD2 (6 bases). Trimming stripped 0 bases from V and 9 bases from J, with 17 bases between. CDR1 and CDR2 (germline): SQVTM, ANQGSEA. The CDR3 is made up of 14 amino acids. As DNA, the CDR3 is TGCAGCGTTGAAGATCAGTCAACATGGGAGGCCCAGTACTTC. This encodes CSVEDQSTWEAQYF.

This clone was counted only a few times. The rearrangement links TRBV6-5 to TRBJ1-1; perhaps TRBD1 as D (6 bases). Trimming shortened V by 7 bases and J by 5 bases, and 17 bases separated the two germline ends. This CDR3 is 14 amino acids long. CDR1 and CDR2 from the germline V gene are MNHEY and SVGAGI. The CDR3 sequence is CASTSVGGRTEAFF. The CDR3, as DNA: TGTGCCAGCACCTCAGTGGGGGGGCGAACTGAAGCTTTCTTT.

V gene TRBV30 combines with J gene TRBJ2-1, with D possibly TRBD1 on 5 matching bases. Trimming left V 4 bases short and J 8 bases short, with 18 bases between. Germline values: CDR1 GTSNPN, CDR2 SVGIG (reference sequence). The CDR3 has 14 residues. The DNA of the CDR3 is TGTGCCTGGAATCCCAGGGCAGGGTTGGATGAGCAGTTCTTC. Translating it yields CAWNPRAGLDEQFF.

The chain links TRBV18 to TRBJ2-3; 11 nucleotides align to TRBD1. The V gene end was trimmed by 6 bases and the J gene end by 3 bases; junction bases not matched to a gene: 11. Germline V gives CDR1 KGHSH, CDR2 LQKENI. The CDR3 totals 17 residues. CDR3 protein: CASSPPGTGGGTDTQYF. CDR3 in DNA: TGTGCCAGCTCCCCCCCCGGGACAGGGGGTGGAACAGATACGCAGTATTTT.

This chain uses TRBV6-2 or TRBV6-3 with TRBJ1-5, with 9 nucleotides matching TRBD1. The CDR3 sequence is 18 residues long. V gave up 2 bases and J gave up 0 bases; unmatched junction bases: 8. Germline V gives CDR1 MNHEY, CDR2 SVGEGT. The CDR3 DNA reads TGTGCCAGCAGTTACGGAGACAGGGGGGGAAATAGCAATCAGCCCCAGCATTTT. Its protein product is CASSYGDRGGNSNQPQHF.

The chain carries TRBV10-3 and TRBJ2-1; 12 bases match TRBD2. The germline CDR1 and CDR2 sequences are ENHRY and SYGVKD. The junction had 11 bases not matched to a gene; V was cut back by 3 bases and J by 2 bases. The CDR3 totals 19 residues. DNA of the CDR3: TGTGCCATCAGTGACCCGACTAGCGGGGGAATTGGGGCCTACAATGAGCAGTTCTTC. It specifies CAISDPTSGGIGAYNEQFF.

V gene TRBV7-2 combines with J gene TRBJ2-3; 8 bases align to TRBD2. Per the germline V gene, CDR1 is SGHTA and CDR2 is FQGNSA. The CDR3 totals 16 residues. V was clipped by 1 base and J by 0 bases; unmatched bases: 3. CDR3 coding DNA: TGTGCCAGCAGCTTAGATCAGCGGGGGAGCACAGATACGCAGTATTTT. It yields the protein CASSLDQRGSTDTQYF.

This chain links TRBV6-6 with TRBJ1-4; 8 nucleotides agree with TRBD1. Per the germline V gene, CDR1 is MNHNY and CDR2 is SVGAGI (reference sequence). After removal of 6 bases from V and 6 bases from J, the junction contained 6 bases not matched to a gene. This CDR3 contains 14 residues. The CDR3 nucleotides read TGTGCCAGCAGGTCCGGGACAGGTGATGAAAAACTGTTTTTT. Its translation: CASRSGTGDEKLFF.

This sequence joins TRBV30 and TRBJ1-1, with D unclear. The V gene's germline CDR1 is GTSNPN and CDR2 SVGIG (reference sequence). Trimming left V 1 base short and J 10 bases short, with 16 bases between. This CDR3 comprises 13 residues. CDR3 amino acids: CAWSGLFRRVAFF. The CDR3, as DNA: TGTGCCTGGAGTGGACTTTTTCGACGGGTAGCTTTCTTT.

This chain connects TRBV25-1 to TRBJ2-7, with 8 bases aligning to TRBD2. The CDR3 has 13 residues. CDR1 MGHDK and CDR2 SYGVNS come from the germline V gene. The J segment lost 6 bases and the V segment lost 1 base, leaving 2 bases of the junction unmatched. The CDR3 is CASSESGGTEQYF. The CDR3 DNA follows: TGTGCCAGCAGTGAATCGGGGGGGACCGAGCAGTACTTC.

V is TRBV9 and J is TRBJ2-3, with D possibly TRBD1 on 6 matching bases. The CDR3 is 12 residues long. Trimming removed 4 bases at V and 8 bases at J, with 11 bases between. From germline, CDR1 is SGDLS and CDR2 YYNGEE. The CDR3 DNA reads as TGTGCCAGCAGCAAAAGAGGGGGTACGCAGTATTTT. This sequence encodes CASSKRGGTQYF. Looking up the rest from reference TRBV9 and TRBJ2-3 gives the full variable domain: DSGVTQTPKHLITATGQRVTLRCSPRSGDLSVYWYQQSLDQGLQFLIQYYNGEERAKGNILERFSAQQFPDLHSELNLSSLELGDSALYFCASSKRGGTQYFGPGTRLTVL.